The present T cell receptor beta chain was sequenced within a study of control samples from healthy donors and cancer patients. CDR3 length equals 15 residues. J was trimmed by 2 bases and V by 1 base; bases with no gene match: 4. Germline V gene lookup returns CDR1 SGHTA and CDR2 FQGNSA. The assay was immunoSEQ multiplex PCR, and TCRdb's table has in-frame clones only and misses some. In the table there are about 89,000 clones, 70% to 90% of which are singletons. The sequence derives from a middle-aged woman in good health. Input material: blood. The chain couples TRBV7-2 to TRBJ2-7; 8 bases line up with TRBD1. The CDR3 DNA follows: TGTGCCAGCAGCTTAGACAGGGGGGCGACCTACGAGCAGTACTTC. Its translation is CASSLDRGATYEQYF.